This T cell receptor (beta chain) originates from a study of cytomegalovirus exposure and HLA in healthy donors. Study-level background: The same platform as the approximately 660 first-cohort repertoires was used for the 130 or so validation repertoires, a later analysis reported. Study-level findings and limits: Reports described diagnosis of cytomegalovirus status by the classifier as highly specific and sensitive. Cytomegalovirus association was assigned to more than 150 TCR beta chains.

V was trimmed by 4 bases and J by 6 bases, leaving 17 bases between them. Germline V gene data show CDR1 as SGHTA and CDR2 as FQGTGA. There are 15 residues in the CDR3. On this clone itself: Its target is unknown.

Repertoires were generated with immunoSEQ multiplex PCR, while TCRdb's copy carries only in-frame clones and drops some. The sample carries about 110,000 clones, roughly 90% recorded once. The rearrangement links TRBV7-3 to TRBJ2-3; D possibly corresponds to TRBD2 (6 bases). This receptor was obtained from a woman aged 18-29 years in good health and CMV-seronegative. Sequencing was performed on PBMCs. CDR3 nucleotide sequence: TGTGCCAGCAGCTCCTTATTCGGAGGGCGGGATACGCAGTATTTT. This encodes CASSSLFGGRDTQYF.